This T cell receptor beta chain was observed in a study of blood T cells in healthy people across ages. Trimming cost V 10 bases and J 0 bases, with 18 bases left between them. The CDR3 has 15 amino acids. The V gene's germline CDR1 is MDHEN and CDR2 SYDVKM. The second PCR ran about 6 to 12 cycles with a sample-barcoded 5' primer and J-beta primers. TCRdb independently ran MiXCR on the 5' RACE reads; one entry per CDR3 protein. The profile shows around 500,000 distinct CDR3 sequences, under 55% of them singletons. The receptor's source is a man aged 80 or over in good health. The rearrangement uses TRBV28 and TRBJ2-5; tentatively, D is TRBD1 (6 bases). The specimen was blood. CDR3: CATRNRAIYQETQYF. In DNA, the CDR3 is TGTGCCACCCGAAACAGGGCAATATACCAAGAGACCCAGTACTTC. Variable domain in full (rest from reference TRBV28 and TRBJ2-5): DVKVTQSSRYLVKRTGEKVFLECVQDMDHENMFWYRQDPGLGLRLIYFSYDVKMKEKGDIPEGYSVSREKKERFSLILESASTNQTSMYLCATRNRAIYQETQYFGPGTRLLVL.